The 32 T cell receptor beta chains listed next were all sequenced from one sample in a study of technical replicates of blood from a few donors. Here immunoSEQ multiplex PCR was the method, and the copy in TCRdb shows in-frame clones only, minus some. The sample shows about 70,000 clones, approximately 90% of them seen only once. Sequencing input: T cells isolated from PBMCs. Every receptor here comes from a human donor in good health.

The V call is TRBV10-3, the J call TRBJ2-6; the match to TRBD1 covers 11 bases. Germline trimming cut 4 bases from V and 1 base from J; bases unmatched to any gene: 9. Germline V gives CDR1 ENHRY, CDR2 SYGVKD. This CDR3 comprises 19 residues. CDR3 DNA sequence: TGTGCCATCAGTGCTACCACGGGACAGGGGGTATCTGGGGCCAACGTCCTGACTTTC. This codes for CAISATTGQGVSGANVLTF.

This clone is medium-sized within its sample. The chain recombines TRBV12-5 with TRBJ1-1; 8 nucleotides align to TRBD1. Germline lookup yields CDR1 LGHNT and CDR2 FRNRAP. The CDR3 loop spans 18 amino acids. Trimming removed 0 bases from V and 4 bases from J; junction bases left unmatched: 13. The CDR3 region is CASGLVRIIGQGITEAFF. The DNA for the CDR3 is TGTGCTAGTGGTTTGGTAAGGATTATCGGACAGGGAATCACTGAAGCTTTCTTT.

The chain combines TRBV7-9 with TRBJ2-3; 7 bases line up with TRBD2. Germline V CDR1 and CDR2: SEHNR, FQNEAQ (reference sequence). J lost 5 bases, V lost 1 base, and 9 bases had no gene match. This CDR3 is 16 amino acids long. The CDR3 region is CASSLVFAGAVDTQYF. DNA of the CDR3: TGTGCCAGCAGCTTAGTTTTTGCGGGAGCTGTAGATACGCAGTATTTT.

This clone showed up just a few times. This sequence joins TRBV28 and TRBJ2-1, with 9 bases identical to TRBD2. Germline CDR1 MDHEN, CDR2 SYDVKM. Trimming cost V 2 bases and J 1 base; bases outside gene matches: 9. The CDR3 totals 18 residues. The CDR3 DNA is TGTGCCAGCAGTTTACTTGGTGCGGGAGGGGGGTCCTACAATGAGCAGTTCTTC. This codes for CASSLLGAGGGSYNEQFF.

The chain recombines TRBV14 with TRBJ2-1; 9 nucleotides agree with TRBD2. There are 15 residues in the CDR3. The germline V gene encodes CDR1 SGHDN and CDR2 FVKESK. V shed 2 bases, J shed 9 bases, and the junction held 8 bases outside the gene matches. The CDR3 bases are TGTGCCAGCAGCCAAAGTAGCGGGAGTTTGGGTGAGCAGTTCTTC. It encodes CASSQSSGSLGEQFF.

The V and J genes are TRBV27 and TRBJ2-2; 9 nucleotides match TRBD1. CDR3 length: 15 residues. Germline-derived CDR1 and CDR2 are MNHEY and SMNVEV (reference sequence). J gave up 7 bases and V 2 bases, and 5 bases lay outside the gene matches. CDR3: CASSLRQGGGGELFF. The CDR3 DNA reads TGTGCCAGCAGTTTACGACAGGGGGGGGGCGGGGAGCTGTTTTTT.

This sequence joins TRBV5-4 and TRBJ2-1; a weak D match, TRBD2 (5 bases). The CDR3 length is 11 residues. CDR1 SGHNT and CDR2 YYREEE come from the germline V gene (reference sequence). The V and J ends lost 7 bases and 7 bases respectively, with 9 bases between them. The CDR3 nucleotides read TGTGCCAGCCGTAGAGGGAATGAGCAGTTCTTC. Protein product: CASRRGNEQFF.

CDR3: CASSYKGGTEAFF. The CDR3 DNA sequence: TGTGCCAGCAGTTACAAAGGGGGCACTGAAGCTTTCTTT. The chain combines TRBV27 with TRBJ1-1, with D maybe TRBD1 (6 bases). Germline V gives CDR1 MNHEY, CDR2 SMNVEV (reference sequence). V was trimmed by 4 bases and J by 4 bases, leaving 10 bases between them. This CDR3 has 13 amino acids.

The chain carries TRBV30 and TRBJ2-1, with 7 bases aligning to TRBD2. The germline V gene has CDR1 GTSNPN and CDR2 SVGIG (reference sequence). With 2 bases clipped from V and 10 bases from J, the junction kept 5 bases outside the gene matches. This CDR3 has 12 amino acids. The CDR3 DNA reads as TGTGCCTGGAGTCCCAACGGGGGGGAGCAGTTCTTC. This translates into CAWSPNGGEQFF.

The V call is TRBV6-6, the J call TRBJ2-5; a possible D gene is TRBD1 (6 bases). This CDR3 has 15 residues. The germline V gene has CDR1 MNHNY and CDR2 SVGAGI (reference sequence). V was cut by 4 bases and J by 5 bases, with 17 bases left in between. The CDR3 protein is CASSSSGTPGETQYF. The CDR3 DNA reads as TGTGCCAGCAGTTCGTCCGGGACACCCGGGGAGACCCAGTACTTC.

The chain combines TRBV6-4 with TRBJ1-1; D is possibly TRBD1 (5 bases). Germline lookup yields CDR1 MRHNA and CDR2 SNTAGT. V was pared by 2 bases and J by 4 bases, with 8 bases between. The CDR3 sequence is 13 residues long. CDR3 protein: CASSDARGTEAFF. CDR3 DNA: TGTGCCAGCAGTGACGCTAGGGGCACTGAAGCTTTCTTT.

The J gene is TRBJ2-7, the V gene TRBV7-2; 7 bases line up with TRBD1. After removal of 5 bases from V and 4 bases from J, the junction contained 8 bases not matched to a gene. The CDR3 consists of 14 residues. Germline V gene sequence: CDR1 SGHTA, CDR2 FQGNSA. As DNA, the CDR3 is TGTGCCAGCAGCCCCTCGGGACAGCCTTACGAGCAGTACTTC. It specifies CASSPSGQPYEQYF.

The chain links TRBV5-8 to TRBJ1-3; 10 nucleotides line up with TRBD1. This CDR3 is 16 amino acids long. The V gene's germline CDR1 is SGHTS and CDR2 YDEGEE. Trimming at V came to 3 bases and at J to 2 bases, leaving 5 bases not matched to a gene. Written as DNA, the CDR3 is TGTGCCAGCAGCTGGCGGGGACAGGGGACTGGAAACACCATATATTTT. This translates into CASSWRGQGTGNTIYF.

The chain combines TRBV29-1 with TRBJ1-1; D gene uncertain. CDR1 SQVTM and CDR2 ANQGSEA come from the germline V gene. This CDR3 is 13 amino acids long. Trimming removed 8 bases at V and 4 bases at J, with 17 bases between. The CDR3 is CSTEGRWLTEAFF. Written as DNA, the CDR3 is TGCAGCACTGAGGGCAGGTGGCTCACTGAAGCTTTCTTT.

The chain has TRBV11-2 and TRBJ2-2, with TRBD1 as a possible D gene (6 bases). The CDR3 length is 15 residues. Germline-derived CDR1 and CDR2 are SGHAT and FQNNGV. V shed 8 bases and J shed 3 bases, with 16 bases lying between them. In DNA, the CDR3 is TGTGCCAGCGGGCCTATAAAGGGGGACACCGGGGAGCTGTTTTTT. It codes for CASGPIKGDTGELFF.

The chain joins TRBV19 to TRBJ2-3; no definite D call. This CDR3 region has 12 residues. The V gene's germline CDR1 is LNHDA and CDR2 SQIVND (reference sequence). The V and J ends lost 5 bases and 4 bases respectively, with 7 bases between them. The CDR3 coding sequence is TGTGCCAGTAGTCCCCTTTCAGATACGCAGTATTTT. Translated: CASSPLSDTQYF.

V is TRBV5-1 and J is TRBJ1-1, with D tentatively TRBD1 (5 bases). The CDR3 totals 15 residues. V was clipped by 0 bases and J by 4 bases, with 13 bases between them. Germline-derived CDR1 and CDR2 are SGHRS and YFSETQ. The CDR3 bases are TGCGCCAGCAGCTTGGCCCAAAGGGGAAGCACTGAAGCTTTCTTT. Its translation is CASSLAQRGSTEAFF.

CDR3 protein: CASSQFRLKQGAQYF. The CDR3 DNA follows: TGTGCCAGCAGCCAGTTTCGATTAAAACAGGGAGCCCAGTACTTC. V and J are TRBV5-6 and TRBJ2-5; D may be TRBD1 (6 bases). The CDR3 is 15 amino acids. Trimming removed 4 bases from V and 9 bases from J, with 22 bases in between. CDR1 SGHDT and CDR2 YYEEEE come from the germline V gene.

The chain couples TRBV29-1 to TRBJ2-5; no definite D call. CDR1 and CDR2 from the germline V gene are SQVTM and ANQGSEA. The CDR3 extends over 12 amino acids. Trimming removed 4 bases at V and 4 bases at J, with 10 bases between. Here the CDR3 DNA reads TGCAGCGTTGCCTGGCCGGGAGAGACCCAGTACTTC. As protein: CSVAWPGETQYF.

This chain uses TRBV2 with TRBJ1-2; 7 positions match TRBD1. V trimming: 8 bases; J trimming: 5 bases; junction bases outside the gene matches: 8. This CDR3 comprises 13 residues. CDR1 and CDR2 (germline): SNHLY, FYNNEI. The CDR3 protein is CASAGGLKYGYTF. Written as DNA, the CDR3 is TGTGCCAGCGCAGGGGGGCTAAAGTATGGCTACACCTTC. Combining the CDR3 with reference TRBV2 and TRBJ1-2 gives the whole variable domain EPEVTQTPSHQVTQMGQEVILRCVPISNHLYFYWYRQILGQKVEFLVSFYNNEISEKSEIFDDQFSVERPDGSNFTLKIRSTKLEDSAMYFCASAGGLKYGYTFGSGTRLTVV.

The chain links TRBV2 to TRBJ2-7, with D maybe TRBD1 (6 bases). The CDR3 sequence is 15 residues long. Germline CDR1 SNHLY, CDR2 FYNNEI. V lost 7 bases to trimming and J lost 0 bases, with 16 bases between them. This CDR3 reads CASIQGQRSSYEQYF. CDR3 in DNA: TGTGCCAGCATTCAGGGACAACGGAGCTCCTACGAGCAGTACTTC.

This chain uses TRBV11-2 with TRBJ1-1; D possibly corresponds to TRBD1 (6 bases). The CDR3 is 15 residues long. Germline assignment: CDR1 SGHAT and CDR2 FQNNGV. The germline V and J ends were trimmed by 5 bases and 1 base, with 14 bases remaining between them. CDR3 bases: TGTGCCAGCAGCCCAGGAGACAGGTGGAACACTGAAGCTTTCTTT. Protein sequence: CASSPGDRWNTEAFF.

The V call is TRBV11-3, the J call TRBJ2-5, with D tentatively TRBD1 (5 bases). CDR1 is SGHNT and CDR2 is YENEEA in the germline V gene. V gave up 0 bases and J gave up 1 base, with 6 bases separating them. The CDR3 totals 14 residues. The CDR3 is CASSLEGVQETQYF. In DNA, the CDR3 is TGTGCCAGCAGCTTAGAAGGGGTCCAAGAGACCCAGTACTTC.

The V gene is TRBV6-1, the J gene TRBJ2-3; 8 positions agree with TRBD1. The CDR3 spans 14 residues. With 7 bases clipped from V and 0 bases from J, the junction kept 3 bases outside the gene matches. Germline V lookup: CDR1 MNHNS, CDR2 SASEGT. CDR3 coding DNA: TGTGCCAGCACTCGGACAGGGAGCACAGATACGCAGTATTTT. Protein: CASTRTGSTDTQYF.

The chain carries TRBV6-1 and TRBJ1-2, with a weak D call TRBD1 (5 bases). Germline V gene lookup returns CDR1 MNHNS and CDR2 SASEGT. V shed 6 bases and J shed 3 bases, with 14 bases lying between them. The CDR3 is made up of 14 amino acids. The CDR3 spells CASSLAGRYYGYTF. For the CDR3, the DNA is TGTGCCAGCAGCCTGGCAGGGCGTTACTATGGCTACACCTTC.

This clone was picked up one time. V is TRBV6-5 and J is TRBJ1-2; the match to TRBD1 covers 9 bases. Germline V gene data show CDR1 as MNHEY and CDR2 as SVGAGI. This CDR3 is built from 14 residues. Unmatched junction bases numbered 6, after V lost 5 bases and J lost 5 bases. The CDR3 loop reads CASSLDRGSYGYTF. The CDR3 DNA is TGTGCCAGCAGTCTCGACAGGGGGTCTTATGGCTACACCTTC.

The CDR3 reads CASSLRHPREKLFF. The CDR3 DNA sequence: TGTGCCAGCAGCCTCCGGCACCCCAGGGAAAAACTGTTTTTT. The genes are TRBV6-5 and TRBJ1-4, with unresolved D. Germline lookup yields CDR1 MNHEY and CDR2 SVGAGI. Trimming cost V 6 bases and J 8 bases, with 16 bases left between them. The CDR3 has 14 amino acids.

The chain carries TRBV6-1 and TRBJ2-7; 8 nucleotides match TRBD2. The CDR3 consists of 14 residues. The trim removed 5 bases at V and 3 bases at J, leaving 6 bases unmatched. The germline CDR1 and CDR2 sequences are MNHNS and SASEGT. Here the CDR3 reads CASSLSGRDYEQYF. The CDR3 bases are TGTGCCAGCAGTTTAAGCGGGAGAGACTACGAGCAGTACTTC.

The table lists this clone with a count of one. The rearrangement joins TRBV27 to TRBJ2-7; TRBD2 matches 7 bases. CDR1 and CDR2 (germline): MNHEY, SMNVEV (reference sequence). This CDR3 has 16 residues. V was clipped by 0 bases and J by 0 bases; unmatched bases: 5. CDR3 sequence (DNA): TGTGCCAGCAGTTTATCGAGCGGCGGGAGCTCCTACGAGCAGTACTTC. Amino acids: CASSLSSGGSSYEQYF.

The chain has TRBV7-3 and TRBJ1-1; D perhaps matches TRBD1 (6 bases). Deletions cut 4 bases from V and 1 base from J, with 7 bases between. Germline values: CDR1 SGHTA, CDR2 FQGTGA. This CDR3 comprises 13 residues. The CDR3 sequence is CASSWGQNTEAFF. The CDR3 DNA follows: TGTGCCAGCAGCTGGGGACAGAACACTGAAGCTTTCTTT.

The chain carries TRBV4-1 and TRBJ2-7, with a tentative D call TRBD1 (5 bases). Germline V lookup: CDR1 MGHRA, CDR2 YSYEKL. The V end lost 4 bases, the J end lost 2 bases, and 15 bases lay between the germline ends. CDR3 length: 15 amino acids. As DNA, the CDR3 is TGCGCCAGCAGCCTCTCCGCGGCGACAGCCTACGAGCAGTACTTC. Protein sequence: CASSLSAATAYEQYF.

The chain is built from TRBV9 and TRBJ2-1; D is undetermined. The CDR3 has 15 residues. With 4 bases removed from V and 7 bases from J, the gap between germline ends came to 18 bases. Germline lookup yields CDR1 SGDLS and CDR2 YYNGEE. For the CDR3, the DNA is TGTGCCAGCAGCCCCCTAATATGGTTTGAGAATGAGCAGTTCTTC. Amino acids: CASSPLIWFENEQFF.